This TCR beta chain was sequenced during a study of cytomegalovirus exposure and HLA in healthy donors. Study observations and caveats: In an earlier analysis, most TCR beta V segments were productive about 90% or about 30% of the time.

In the PCR, 60 Vbeta and 13 Jbeta primers were used. The repertoire was sequenced with immunoSEQ multiplex PCR; TCRdb's copy has only in-frame clones and lacks some. The repertoire holds about 99,000 clones, with 70% to 80% as singletons. Germline CDR1 is SNHLY and CDR2 is FYNNEI. V lost 6 bases, J lost 4 bases, and 22 bases lay in between. This CDR3 is built from 18 residues. With regard to this clone: Its antigen is not known.

Sequenced material: PBMCs. The chain links TRBV2 to TRBJ2-6; D not certain. The origin of this receptor is a man aged 40-49 years in good health and CMV-seronegative. CDR3 nucleotides: TGTGCCAGCAGGCTTCAATACGCCCCTTTGAGCGGGGCCAACGTCCTGACTTTC. This codes for CASRLQYAPLSGANVLTF. Combining the CDR3 with reference TRBV2 and TRBJ2-6 gives the whole variable domain EPEVTQTPSHQVTQMGQEVILRCVPISNHLYFYWYRQILGQKVEFLVSFYNNEISEKSEIFDDQFSVERPDGSNFTLKIRSTKLEDSAMYFCASRLQYAPLSGANVLTFGAGSRLTVL.